The sequence of this T cell receptor beta chain was determined in a study of T cell clonality in common variable immunodeficiency. General study results and limits: Compared with controls, CVID subjects had fewer shared TCRbeta clones. Common variable immunodeficiency TCR beta sequences reportedly had fewer deletions and N-nucleotide insertions. CVID subjects showed higher TCRbeta clonality than healthy controls.

Control and CVID samples contributed equal amounts of genomic DNA. Assay: immunoSEQ multiplex PCR; the TCRdb copy retains only in-frame clones and omits some. The sample has about 17,000 clones, none seen only once. Points on this clone: The antigen is unknown.

Sequencing was carried out using peripheral blood mononuclear cells. This sequence was found in a human donor with common variable immunodeficiency.

The CDR3 loop is CASSWGLAGADEQFF. The CDR3 bases that were read are TGTGCCAGTAGTTGGGGACTAGCGGGAGCCGATGAG. This rearrangement joins TRBV19 to TRBJ2-1; 14 positions match TRBD2. The CDR3 goes on 3 residues after the read ends, and that part is filled in from the germline J gene. Per the germline V gene, CDR1 is LNHDA and CDR2 is SQIVND (reference sequence). The CDR3 length is 15 residues. The ends lost 5 bases at V and 8 bases at J; junction bases unmatched: 5.